Shown below are 13 T cell receptor beta chains from a single sample sequenced in a study of cytomegalovirus exposure and HLA in healthy donors. This PCR relied on a set of 60 Vbeta primers and 13 Jbeta primers. The table came from immunoSEQ multiplex PCR; TCRdb's copy has only in-frame clones and leaves some out. The sample consists of more than 90,000 clones, 81% of them appearing once. The sequencing sample was made of PBMCs. These receptors came from a woman between 70 and 85 years old in good health and CMV-seropositive.

The chain uses TRBV30 and TRBJ2-7; TRBD2 might be the D (6 bases). Trimming shortened V by 3 bases and J by 3 bases, and 24 bases separated the two germline ends. There are 17 residues in the CDR3. Germline CDR1 is GTSNPN and CDR2 is SVGIG (reference sequence). For the CDR3, the DNA is TGTGCCTGGAGCGTCCGTCAATCTAGCCGGGAGCACTACGAGCAGTACTTC. As protein: CAWSVRQSSREHYEQYF. The variable domain in full, completed from reference TRBV30 and TRBJ2-7, reads SQTIHQWPATLVQPVGSPLSLECTVEGTSNPNLYWYRQAAGRGLQLLFYSVGIGQISSEVPQNLSASRPQDRQFILSSKKLLLSDSGFYLCAWSVRQSSREHYEQYFGPGTRLTVT.

This clone was counted once. The chain has TRBV7-2 and TRBJ1-6; 10 nucleotides line up with TRBD1. Germline V CDR1 and CDR2: SGHTA, FQGNSA. This CDR3 has 15 amino acids. V was clipped by 5 bases and J by 8 bases; unmatched bases: 6. The CDR3 sequence is CASSPRGTGDSPLHF. As DNA, the CDR3 is TGTGCCAGCAGCCCCCGTGGGACAGGGGATTCACCCCTCCACTTT. Using reference TRBV7-2 and TRBJ1-6 for the parts outside the CDR3, the full variable domain is GAGVSQSPSNKVTEKGKDVELRCDPISGHTALYWYRQSLGQGLEFLIYFQGNSAPDKSGLPSDRFSAERTGGSVSTLTIQRTQQEDSAVYLCASSPRGTGDSPLHFGNGTRLTVT.

The chain employs TRBV28 and TRBJ1-1, with 8 positions matching TRBD1. V trimming: 4 bases; J trimming: 4 bases; junction bases outside the gene matches: 14. CDR1 MDHEN and CDR2 SYDVKM come from the germline V gene. There are 17 residues in the CDR3. Here the CDR3 DNA reads TGTGCCAGCAGTTCCACCGGGACAGGTAAATACGGCACTGAAGCTTTCTTT. Translated, it gives CASSSTGTGKYGTEAFF. Full variable domain (rest looked up from reference TRBV28 and TRBJ1-1): DVKVTQSSRYLVKRTGEKVFLECVQDMDHENMFWYRQDPGLGLRLIYFSYDVKMKEKGDIPEGYSVSREKKERFSLILESASTNQTSMYLCASSSTGTGKYGTEAFFGQGTRLTVV.

This chain joins TRBV28 and TRBJ2-7, with D possibly being TRBD2 (6 bases). Germline values: CDR1 MDHEN, CDR2 SYDVKM. V was cut by 8 bases and J by 0 bases, with 14 bases left in between. The CDR3 has 14 amino acids. Here the CDR3 reads CASWGDGSSYEQYF. The CDR3 nucleotides are TGTGCCAGCTGGGGGGACGGATCCTCCTACGAGCAGTACTTC.

This clone is a singleton in its sample. The chain uses TRBV13 and TRBJ1-2; D not resolved. Per the germline V gene, CDR1 is PRHDT and CDR2 is FYEKMQ (reference sequence). Trimming removed 2 bases at V and 6 bases at J, with 19 bases between. This CDR3 has 16 amino acids. The CDR3 sequence is CASSLTPVTVWDGYTF. CDR3 DNA sequence: TGTGCCAGCAGCTTAACCCCGGTTACAGTCTGGGATGGCTACACCTTC.

This clone was detected only a few times. This rearrangement joins TRBV5-4 to TRBJ1-1; 7 bases align to TRBD1. V was pared by 4 bases and J by 1 base, with 13 bases of the junction left unmatched. CDR3 size: 17 residues. CDR1 is SGHNT, CDR2 YYREEE, per germline (reference sequence). Here the CDR3 reads CASSPLWDRRWNTEAFF. The CDR3 nucleotides read TGTGCCAGCAGCCCCCTGTGGGACAGACGATGGAACACTGAAGCTTTCTTT.

In the case of this clone: The junction departs from germline at one end; a sequencing error may be responsible. The rearrangement links TRBV7-7 to TRBJ2-5, with 7 bases identical to TRBD2. This CDR3 has 15 residues. Germline V CDR1 and CDR2: SSHAT, FNYEAQ (reference sequence). The CDR3 spells CASSLVAGVRETQYF. As DNA, the CDR3 is TGTGCTAGCAGCTTAGTTGCGGGAGTAAGGGAGACCCAGTACTTC.

This sequence joins TRBV7-8 and TRBJ2-7, with 11 bases that match TRBD2. V gave up 5 bases and J gave up 0 bases; unmatched junction bases: 12. This CDR3 has 18 residues. Looked up from germline, CDR1 is SGHVS and CDR2 is FQNEAQ. In DNA form, the CDR3 reads TGTGCCAGCAGCCGTGCCGGGACTAGCGGAGCCCGCTCCTACGAGCAGTACTTC. Its protein is CASSRAGTSGARSYEQYF.

The chain links TRBV19 to TRBJ1-1; 7 bases fit TRBD1. From germline, CDR1 is LNHDA and CDR2 SQIVND (reference sequence). V gave up 5 bases and J gave up 0 bases; unmatched junction bases: 3. The CDR3 has 14 amino acids. CDR3 loop: CASSLQGMNTEAFF. DNA of the CDR3: TGTGCCAGTAGTCTACAGGGGATGAACACTGAAGCTTTCTTT.

The rearrangement joins TRBV28 to TRBJ2-5; 8 bases fit TRBD2. The J call may be wrong; the DNA end is better matched by TRBJ2-7. CDR1 and CDR2 (germline): MDHEN, SYDVKM. The CDR3 runs to 14 residues. The CDR3 DNA follows: TGTGCCAGCAGGACGGGGGGGGTCTCCTACGAGCAGTACTTC. This codes for CASRTGGVSYEQYF.

This sequence joins TRBV7-9 and TRBJ2-7; TRBD2 is a possible D gene (5 bases). With 3 bases removed from V and 6 bases from J, the gap between germline ends came to 15 bases. The length of the CDR3 is 14 residues. From germline, CDR1 is SEHNR and CDR2 FQNEAQ (reference sequence). CDR3 nucleotide sequence: TGTGCCAGCAGCTTTTACGGGATCGCCTCCGAGCAGTACTTC. Its translation: CASSFYGIASEQYF.

The rearrangement joins TRBV10-1 to TRBJ1-4; a possible D gene is TRBD1 (5 bases). V lost 0 bases and J 8 bases, leaving 13 bases between the germline ends. The CDR3 extends over 15 amino acids. CDR1 and CDR2 (germline): WNHNN, SYGVQD (reference sequence). The CDR3: CASSESIQGGEKLFF. CDR3 nucleotide sequence: TGCGCCAGCAGTGAGTCCATCCAGGGTGGCGAAAAACTGTTTTTT.

This clone was picked up a small number of times. The chain carries TRBV7-2 and TRBJ1-2, with 8 nucleotides matching TRBD1. Trimming took 1 base from V and 3 from J; bases not matched to a gene: 7. Germline V CDR1 and CDR2: SGHTA, FQGNSA. CDR3 length: 16 amino acids. CDR3 nucleotides: TGTGCCAGCAGCTTAGATTCAGGGGGCGCGGACTATGGCTACACCTTC. Its translation is CASSLDSGGADYGYTF. Filled out from reference TRBV7-2 and TRBJ1-2, the complete variable domain reads GAGVSQSPSNKVTEKGKDVELRCDPISGHTALYWYRQSLGQGLEFLIYFQGNSAPDKSGLPSDRFSAERTGGSVSTLTIQRTQQEDSAVYLCASSLDSGGADYGYTFGSGTRLTVV.